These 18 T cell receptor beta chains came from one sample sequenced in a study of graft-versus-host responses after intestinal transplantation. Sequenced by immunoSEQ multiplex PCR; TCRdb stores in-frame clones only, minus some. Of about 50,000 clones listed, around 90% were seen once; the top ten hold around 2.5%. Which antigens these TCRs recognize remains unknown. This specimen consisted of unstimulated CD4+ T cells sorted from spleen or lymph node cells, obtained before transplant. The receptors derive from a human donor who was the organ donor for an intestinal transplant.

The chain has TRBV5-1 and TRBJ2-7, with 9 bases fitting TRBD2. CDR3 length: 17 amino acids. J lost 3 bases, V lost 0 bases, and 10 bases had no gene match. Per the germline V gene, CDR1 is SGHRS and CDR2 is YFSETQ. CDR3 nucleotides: TGCGCCAGCAGCTTGGCCGGGGGCGGGAGGGCCAACTACGAGCAGTACTTC. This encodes CASSLAGGGRANYEQYF.

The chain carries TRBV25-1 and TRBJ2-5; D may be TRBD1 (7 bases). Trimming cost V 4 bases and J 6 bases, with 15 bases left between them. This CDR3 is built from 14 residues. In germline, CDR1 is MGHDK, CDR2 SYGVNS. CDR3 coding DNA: TGTGCCAGCAGTGCTGGAGGGGGCGCGAAGACCCAGTACTTC. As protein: CASSAGGGAKTQYF.

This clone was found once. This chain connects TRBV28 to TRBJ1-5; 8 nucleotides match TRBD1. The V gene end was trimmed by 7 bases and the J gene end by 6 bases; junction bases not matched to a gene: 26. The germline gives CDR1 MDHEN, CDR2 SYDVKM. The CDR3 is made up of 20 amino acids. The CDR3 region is CASTETSGRRGHRIGQPQHF. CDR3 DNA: TGTGCCAGCACCGAAACATCCGGACGCAGGGGGCATCGTATTGGTCAGCCCCAGCATTTT.

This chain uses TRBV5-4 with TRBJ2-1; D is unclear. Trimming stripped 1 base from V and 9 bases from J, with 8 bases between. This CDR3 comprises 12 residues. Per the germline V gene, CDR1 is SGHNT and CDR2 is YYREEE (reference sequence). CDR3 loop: CASSLPFAEQFF. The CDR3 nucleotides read TGTGCCAGCAGCTTGCCCTTTGCTGAGCAGTTCTTC.

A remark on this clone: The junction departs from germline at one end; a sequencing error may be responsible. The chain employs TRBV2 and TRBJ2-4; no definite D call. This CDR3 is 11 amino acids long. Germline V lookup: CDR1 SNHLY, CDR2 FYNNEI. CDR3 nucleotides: TGTGCCAGTTCAGCCAAAAACATTCAGTGCTTC. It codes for CASSAKNIQCF.

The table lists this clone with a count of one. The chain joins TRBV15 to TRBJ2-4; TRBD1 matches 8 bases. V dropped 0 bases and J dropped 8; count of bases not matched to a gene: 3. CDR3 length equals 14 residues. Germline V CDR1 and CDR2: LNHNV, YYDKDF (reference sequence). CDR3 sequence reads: CATSRDPGQDIQYF. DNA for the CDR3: TGTGCCACCAGCAGAGACCCGGGACAGGACATTCAGTACTTC.

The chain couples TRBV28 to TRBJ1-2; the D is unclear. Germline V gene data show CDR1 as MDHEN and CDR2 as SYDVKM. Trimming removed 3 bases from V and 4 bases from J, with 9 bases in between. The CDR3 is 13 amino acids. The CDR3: CASSFGRAYGYTF. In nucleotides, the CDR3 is TGTGCCAGCAGTTTCGGAAGGGCCTATGGCTACACCTTC.

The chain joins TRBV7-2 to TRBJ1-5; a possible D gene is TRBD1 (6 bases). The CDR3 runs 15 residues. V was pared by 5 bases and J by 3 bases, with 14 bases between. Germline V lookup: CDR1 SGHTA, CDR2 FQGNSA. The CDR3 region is CASSSTGSPNQPQHF. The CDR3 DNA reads TGTGCCAGCAGCAGTACAGGGAGCCCCAATCAGCCCCAGCATTTT. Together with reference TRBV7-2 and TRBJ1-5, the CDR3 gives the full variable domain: GAGVSQSPSNKVTEKGKDVELRCDPISGHTALYWYRQSLGQGLEFLIYFQGNSAPDKSGLPSDRFSAERTGGSVSTLTIQRTQQEDSAVYLCASSSTGSPNQPQHFGDGTRLSIL.

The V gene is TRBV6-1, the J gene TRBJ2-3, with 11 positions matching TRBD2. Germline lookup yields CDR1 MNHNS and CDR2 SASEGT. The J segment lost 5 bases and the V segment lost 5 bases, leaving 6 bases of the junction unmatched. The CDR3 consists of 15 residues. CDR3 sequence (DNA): TGTGCCAGCAGTCTCCTAGCGGGGGGCAAAGATACGCAGTATTTT. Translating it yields CASSLLAGGKDTQYF.

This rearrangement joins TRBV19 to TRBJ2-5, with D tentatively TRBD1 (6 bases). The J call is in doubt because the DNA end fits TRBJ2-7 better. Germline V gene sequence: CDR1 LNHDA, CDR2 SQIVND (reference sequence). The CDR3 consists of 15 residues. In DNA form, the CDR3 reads TGTGCCAGTAGTATCGGGGCAGGGGCTTGGTACGAGCAGTACTTC. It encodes CASSIGAGAWYEQYF.

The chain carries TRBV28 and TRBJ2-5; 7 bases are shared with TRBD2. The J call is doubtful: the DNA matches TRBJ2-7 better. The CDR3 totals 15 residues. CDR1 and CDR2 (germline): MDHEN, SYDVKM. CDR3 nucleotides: TGTGCCAGCACCCTTCGGGGGGAGGGCCTCTACGAGCAGTACTTC. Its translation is CASTLRGEGLYEQYF.

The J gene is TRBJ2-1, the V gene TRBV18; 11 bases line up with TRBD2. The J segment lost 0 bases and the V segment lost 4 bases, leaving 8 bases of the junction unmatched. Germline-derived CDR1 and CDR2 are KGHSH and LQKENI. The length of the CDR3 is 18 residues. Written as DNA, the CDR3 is TGTGCCAGCTCACTCAGGACTAGCGGGCGCCGCTCCTACAATGAGCAGTTCTTC. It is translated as CASSLRTSGRRSYNEQFF.

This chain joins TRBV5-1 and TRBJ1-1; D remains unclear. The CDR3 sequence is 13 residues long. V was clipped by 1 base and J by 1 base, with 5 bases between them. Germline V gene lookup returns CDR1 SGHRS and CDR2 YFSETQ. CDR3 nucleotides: TGCGCCAGCAGCTTGAACCAGAACACTGAAGCTTTCTTT. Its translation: CASSLNQNTEAFF.

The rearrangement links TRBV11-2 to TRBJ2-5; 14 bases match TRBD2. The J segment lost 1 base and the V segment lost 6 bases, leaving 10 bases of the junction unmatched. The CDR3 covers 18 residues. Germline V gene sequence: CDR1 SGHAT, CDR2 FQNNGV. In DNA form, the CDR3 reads TGTGCCAGCAGTCGTACCGGGACTAGCGGGAGTCCCCAAGAGACCCAGTACTTC. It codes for CASSRTGTSGSPQETQYF.

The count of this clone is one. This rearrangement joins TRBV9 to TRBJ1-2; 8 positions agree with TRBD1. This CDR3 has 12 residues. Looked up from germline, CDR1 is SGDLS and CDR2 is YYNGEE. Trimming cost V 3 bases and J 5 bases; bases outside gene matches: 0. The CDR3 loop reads CASSGTGYGYTF. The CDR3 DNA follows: TGTGCCAGCAGCGGGACAGGGTATGGCTACACCTTC. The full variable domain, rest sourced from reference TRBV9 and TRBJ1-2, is DSGVTQTPKHLITATGQRVTLRCSPRSGDLSVYWYQQSLDQGLQFLIQYYNGEERAKGNILERFSAQQFPDLHSELNLSSLELGDSALYFCASSGTGYGYTFGSGTRLTVV.

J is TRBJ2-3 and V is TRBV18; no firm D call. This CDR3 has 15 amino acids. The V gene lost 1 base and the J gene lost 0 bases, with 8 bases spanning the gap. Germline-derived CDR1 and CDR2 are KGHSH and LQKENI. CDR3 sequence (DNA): TGTGCCAGCTCACCACAAGGAATTAGCACAGATACGCAGTATTTT. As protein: CASSPQGISTDTQYF.

The CDR3, as DNA: TGTGCCAGCAGCTTGGGACAGGGAGAATCACCCCTCCACTTT. The encoded protein is CASSLGQGESPLHF. This rearrangement joins TRBV7-9 to TRBJ1-6; the match to TRBD1 covers 9 bases. V shed 3 bases, J shed 10 bases, and the junction held 4 bases outside the gene matches. The CDR3 runs 14 residues. The germline V gene has CDR1 SEHNR and CDR2 FQNEAQ (reference sequence).

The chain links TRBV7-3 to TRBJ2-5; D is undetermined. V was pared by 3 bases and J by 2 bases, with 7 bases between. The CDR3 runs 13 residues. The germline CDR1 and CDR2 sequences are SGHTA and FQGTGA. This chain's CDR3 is CASSFGRQETQYF. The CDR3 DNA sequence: TGTGCCAGCAGCTTCGGCAGACAAGAGACCCAGTACTTC.